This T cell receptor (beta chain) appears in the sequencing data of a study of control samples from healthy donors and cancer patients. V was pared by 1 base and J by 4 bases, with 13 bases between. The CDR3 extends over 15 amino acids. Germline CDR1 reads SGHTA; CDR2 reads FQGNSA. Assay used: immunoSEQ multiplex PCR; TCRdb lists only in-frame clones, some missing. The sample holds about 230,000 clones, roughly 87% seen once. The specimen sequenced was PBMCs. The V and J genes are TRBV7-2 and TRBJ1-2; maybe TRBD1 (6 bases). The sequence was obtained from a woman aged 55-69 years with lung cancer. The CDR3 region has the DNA TGTGCCAGCAGCTTAGAGGGGGGGCGAGGCTATGGCTACACCTTC. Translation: CASSLEGGRGYGYTF.